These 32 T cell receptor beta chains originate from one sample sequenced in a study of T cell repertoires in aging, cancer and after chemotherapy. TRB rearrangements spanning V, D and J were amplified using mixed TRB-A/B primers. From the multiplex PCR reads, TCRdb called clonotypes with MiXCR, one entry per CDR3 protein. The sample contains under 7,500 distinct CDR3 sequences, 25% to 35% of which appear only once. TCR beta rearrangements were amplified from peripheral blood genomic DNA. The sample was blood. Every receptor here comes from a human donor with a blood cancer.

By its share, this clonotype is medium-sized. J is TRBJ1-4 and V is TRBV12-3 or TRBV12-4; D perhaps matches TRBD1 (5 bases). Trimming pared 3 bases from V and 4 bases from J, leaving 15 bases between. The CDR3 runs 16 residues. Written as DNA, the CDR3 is TGTGCCAGCAGTTTTAGCCAGGGCTTCCTTAATGAAAAACTGTTTTTT. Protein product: CASSFSQGFLNEKLFF.

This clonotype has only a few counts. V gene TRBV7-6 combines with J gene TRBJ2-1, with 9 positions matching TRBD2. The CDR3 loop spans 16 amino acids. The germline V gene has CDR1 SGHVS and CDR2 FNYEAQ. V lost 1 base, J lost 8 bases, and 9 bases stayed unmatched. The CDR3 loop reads CASSLGGGRALDEQFF. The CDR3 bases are TGTGCCAGCAGCTTAGGGGGCGGGAGGGCCCTCGATGAGCAGTTCTTC.

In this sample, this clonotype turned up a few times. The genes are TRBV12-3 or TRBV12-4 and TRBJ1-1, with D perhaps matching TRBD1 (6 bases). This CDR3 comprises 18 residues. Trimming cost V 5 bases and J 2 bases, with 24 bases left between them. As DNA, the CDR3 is TGTGCCAGCAGTCCCGGCCGGGGGGCTTCCCTTCTAAACACTGAAGCTTTCTTT. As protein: CASSPGRGASLLNTEAFF.

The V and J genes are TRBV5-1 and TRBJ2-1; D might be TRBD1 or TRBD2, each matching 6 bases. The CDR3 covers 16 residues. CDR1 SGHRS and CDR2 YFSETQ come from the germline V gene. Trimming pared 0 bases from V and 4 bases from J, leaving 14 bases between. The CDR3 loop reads CASSLGSGGGYNEQFF. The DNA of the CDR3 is TGCGCCAGCAGCTTGGGTTCCGGGGGCGGGTACAATGAGCAGTTCTTC.

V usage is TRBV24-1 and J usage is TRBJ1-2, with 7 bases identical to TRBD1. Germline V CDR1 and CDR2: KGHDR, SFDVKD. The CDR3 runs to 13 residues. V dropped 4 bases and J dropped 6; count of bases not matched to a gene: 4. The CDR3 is CATSEFDRDGYTF. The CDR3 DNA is TGTGCCACCAGTGAGTTCGACAGGGATGGCTACACCTTC.

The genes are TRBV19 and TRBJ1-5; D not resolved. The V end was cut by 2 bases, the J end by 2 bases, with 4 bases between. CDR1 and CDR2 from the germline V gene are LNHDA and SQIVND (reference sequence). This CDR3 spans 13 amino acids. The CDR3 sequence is CASSIRGNQPQHF. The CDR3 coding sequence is TGTGCCAGTAGTATACGTGGCAATCAGCCCCAGCATTTT.

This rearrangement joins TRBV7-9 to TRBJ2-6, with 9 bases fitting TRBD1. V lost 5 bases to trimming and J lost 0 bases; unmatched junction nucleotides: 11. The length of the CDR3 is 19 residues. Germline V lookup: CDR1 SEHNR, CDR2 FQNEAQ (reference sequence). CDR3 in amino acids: CASSPIPGQGLSGANVLTF. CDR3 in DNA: TGTGCCAGCAGCCCGATCCCGGGACAGGGCCTCTCTGGGGCCAACGTCCTGACTTTC.

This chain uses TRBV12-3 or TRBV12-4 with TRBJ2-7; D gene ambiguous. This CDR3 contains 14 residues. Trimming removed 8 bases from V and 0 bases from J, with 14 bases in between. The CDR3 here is CASRLYLNSYEQYF. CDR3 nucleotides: TGTGCCAGCCGCCTTTACCTTAACTCCTACGAGCAGTACTTC.

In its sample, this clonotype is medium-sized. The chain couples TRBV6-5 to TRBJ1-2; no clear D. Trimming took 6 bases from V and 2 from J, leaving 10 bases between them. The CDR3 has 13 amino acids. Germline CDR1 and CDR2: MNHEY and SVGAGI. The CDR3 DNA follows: TGTGCCAGCAGCCTGGACGGGAACTATGGCTACACCTTC. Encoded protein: CASSLDGNYGYTF.

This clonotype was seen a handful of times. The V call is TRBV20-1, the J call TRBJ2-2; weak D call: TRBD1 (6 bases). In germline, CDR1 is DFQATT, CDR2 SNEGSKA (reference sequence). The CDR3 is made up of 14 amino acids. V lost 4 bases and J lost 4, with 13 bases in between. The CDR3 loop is CSANEQGVTGELFF. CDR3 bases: TGCAGTGCTAATGAACAGGGAGTCACCGGGGAGCTGTTTTTT.

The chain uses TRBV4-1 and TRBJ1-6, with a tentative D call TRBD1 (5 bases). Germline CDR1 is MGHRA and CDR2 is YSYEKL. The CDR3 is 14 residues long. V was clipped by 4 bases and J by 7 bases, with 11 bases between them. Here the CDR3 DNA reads TGCGCCAGCAGCCCCAGACAGCAAAATTCACCCCTCCACTTT. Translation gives CASSPRQQNSPLHF.

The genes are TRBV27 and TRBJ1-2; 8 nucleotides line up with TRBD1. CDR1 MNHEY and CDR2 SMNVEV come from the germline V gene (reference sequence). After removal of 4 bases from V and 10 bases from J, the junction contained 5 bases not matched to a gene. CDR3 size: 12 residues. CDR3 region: CASSWDRIHYTF. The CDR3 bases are TGTGCCAGCAGTTGGGACAGGATCCACTACACCTTC.

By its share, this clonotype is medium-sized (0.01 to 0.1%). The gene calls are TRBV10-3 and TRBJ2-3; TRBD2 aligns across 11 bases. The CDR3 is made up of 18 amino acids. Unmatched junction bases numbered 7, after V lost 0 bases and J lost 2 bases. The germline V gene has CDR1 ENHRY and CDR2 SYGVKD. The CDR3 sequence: CAISESTVAGGNTDTQYF. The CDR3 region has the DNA TGTGCCATCAGTGAGTCGACGGTAGCGGGAGGGAACACAGATACGCAGTATTTT.

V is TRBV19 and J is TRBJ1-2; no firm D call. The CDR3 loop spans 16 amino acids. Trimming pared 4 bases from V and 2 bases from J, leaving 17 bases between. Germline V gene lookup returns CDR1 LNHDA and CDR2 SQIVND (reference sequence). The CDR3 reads CASSTVPKQWNYGYTF. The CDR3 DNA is TGTGCCAGTAGTACCGTTCCGAAACAGTGGAACTATGGCTACACCTTC.

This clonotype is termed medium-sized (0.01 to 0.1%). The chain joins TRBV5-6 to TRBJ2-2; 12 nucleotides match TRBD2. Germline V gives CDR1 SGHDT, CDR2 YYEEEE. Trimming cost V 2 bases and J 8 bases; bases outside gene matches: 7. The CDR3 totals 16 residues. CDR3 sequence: CASSFLAGGPWGELFF. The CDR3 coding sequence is TGTGCCAGCAGCTTTCTAGCGGGAGGGCCATGGGGGGAGCTGTTTTTT.

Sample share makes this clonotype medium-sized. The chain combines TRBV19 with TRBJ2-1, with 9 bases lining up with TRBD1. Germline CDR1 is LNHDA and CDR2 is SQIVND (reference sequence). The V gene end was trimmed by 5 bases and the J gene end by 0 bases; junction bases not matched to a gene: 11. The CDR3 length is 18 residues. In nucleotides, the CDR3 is TGTGCCAGTAGTTTTGGCCATTGGACAGGGGCCTCCTACAATGAGCAGTTCTTC. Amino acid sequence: CASSFGHWTGASYNEQFF.

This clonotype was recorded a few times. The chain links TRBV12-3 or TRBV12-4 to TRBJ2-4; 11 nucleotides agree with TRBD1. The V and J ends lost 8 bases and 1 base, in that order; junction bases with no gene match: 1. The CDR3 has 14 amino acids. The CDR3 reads CASGQGAAKNIQYF. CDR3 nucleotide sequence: TGTGCCAGCGGACAGGGGGCGGCCAAAAACATTCAGTACTTC.

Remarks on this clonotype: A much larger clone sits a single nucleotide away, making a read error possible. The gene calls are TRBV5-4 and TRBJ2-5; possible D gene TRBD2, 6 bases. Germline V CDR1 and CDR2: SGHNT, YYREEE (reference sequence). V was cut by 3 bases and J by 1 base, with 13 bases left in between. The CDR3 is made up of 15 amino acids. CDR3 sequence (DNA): TGTGCCAGCAGCTCTCCTGCCGGGGGCCAAGAGACCCAGTACTTC. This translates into CASSSPAGGQETQYF.

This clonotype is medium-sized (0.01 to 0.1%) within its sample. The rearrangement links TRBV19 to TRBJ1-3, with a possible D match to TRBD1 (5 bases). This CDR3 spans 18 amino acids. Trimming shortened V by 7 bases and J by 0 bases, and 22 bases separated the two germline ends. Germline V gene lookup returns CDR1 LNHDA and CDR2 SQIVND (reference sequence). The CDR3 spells CASTTGGARLSSGNTIYF. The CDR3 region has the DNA TGTGCCAGTACCACCGGCGGGGCAAGACTTAGCTCTGGAAACACCATATATTTT.

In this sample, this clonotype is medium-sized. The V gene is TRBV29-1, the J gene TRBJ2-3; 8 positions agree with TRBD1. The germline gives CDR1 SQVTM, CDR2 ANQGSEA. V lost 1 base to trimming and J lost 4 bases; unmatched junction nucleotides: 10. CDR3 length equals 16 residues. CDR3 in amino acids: CSVEGGQDRDPDTQYF. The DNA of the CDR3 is TGCAGCGTTGAAGGGGGCCAGGACAGGGACCCAGATACGCAGTATTTT.

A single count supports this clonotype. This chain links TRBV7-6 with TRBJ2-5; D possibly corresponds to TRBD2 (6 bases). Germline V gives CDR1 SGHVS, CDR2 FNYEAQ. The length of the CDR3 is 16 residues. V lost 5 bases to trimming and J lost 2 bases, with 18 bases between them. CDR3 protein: CASSATISGSQETQYF. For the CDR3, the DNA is TGTGCCAGCAGCGCCACAATAAGCGGGTCACAAGAGACCCAGTACTTC.

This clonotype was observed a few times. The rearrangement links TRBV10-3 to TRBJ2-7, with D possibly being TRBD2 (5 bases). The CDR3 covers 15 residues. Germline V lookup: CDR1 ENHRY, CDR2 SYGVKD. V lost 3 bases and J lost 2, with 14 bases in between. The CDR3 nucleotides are TGTGCCATCAGTGATGGAGGTCCTCGTGCCTACGAGCAGTACTTC. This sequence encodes CAISDGGPRAYEQYF.

The CDR3 sequence: CASSYLRVNYEQYF. The CDR3 DNA sequence: TGTGCCAGCAGTTACCTGAGAGTAAACTACGAGCAGTACTTC. The V gene is TRBV6-2 or TRBV6-3, the J gene TRBJ2-7; D is undetermined. V lost 2 bases to trimming and J lost 3 bases, with 11 bases between them. CDR3 size: 14 residues. CDR1 and CDR2 (germline): MNHEY, SVGEGT.

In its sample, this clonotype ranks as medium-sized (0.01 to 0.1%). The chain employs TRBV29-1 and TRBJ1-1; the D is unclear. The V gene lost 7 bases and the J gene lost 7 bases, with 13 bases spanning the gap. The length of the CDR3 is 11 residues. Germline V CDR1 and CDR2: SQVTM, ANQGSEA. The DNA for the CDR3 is TGCAGCGCCACAGTGGGGATTGAAGCTTTCTTT. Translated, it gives CSATVGIEAFF.

The CDR3 sequence: CASSQGLQGTDTQYF. The CDR3 bases are TGCGCCAGCAGCCAGGGGCTCCAGGGAACAGATACGCAGTATTTT. V and J are TRBV10-1 and TRBJ2-3; TRBD1 might be the D (6 bases). In germline, CDR1 is WNHNN, CDR2 SYGVQD (reference sequence). V lost 6 bases, J lost 3 bases, and 16 bases lay in between. This CDR3 is built from 15 residues.

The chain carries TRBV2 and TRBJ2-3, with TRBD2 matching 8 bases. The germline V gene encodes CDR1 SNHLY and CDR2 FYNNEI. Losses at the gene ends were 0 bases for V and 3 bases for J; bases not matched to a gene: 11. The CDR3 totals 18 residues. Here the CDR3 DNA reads TGTGCCAGCAGTGAAGCGCCGGTCTGGCGGGAGGAAACAGATACGCAGTATTTT. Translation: CASSEAPVWREETDTQYF.

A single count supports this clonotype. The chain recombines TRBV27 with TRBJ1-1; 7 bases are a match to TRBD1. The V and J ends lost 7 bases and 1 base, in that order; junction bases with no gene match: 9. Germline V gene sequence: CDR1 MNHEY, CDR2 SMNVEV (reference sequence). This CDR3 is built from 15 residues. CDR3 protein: CASTLYSGGNTEAFF. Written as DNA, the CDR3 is TGTGCCAGCACCTTATATTCAGGGGGGAACACTGAAGCTTTCTTT.

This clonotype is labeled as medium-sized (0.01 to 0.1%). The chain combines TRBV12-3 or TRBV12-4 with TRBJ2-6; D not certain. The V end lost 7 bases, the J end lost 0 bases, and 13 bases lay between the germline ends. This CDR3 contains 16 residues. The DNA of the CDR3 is TGTGCCAGCACCCTAAATTTCGTCTCTGGGGCCAACGTCCTGACTTTC. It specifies CASTLNFVSGANVLTF.

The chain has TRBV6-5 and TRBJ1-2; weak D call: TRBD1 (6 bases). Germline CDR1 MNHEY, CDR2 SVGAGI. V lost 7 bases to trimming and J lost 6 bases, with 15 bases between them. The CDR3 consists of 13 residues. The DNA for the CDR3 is TGTGCCAGCATGAAATGGGGGGCGGATGGCTACACCTTC. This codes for CASMKWGADGYTF.

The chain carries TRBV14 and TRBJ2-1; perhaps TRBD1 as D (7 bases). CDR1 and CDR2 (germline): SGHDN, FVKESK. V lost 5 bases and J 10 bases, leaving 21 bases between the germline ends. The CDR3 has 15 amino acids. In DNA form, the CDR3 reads TGTGCCAGCAGCTTCCTCGCAGGGGGGTCCGTAGAGCAGTTCTTC. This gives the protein CASSFLAGGSVEQFF.

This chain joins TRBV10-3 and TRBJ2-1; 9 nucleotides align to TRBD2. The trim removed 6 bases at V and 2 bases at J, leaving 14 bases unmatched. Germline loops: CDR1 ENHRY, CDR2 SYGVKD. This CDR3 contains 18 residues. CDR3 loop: CAISPGLAGSRAYNEQFF. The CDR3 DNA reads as TGTGCCATCAGCCCGGGGCTAGCGGGATCCAGGGCCTACAATGAGCAGTTCTTC.

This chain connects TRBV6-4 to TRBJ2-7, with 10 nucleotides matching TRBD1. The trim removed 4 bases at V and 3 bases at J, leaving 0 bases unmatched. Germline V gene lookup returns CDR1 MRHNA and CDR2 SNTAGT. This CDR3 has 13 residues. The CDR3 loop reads CASSGTGGYEQYF. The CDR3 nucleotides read TGTGCCAGCAGTGGGACAGGGGGCTACGAGCAGTACTTC.